The 20 T cell receptor beta chains given below trace back to one sample, sequenced in a study of T cells in Graves' hyperthyroidism and ophthalmopathy. Template material for amplifying TCR beta CDR3 regions consisted of RNA transcripts. HTBI primers drove first-round RT-PCR of the TCR CDR3. TCRdb analysed the multiplex PCR reads with MiXCR anew, one entry per CDR3 protein. The repertoire holds 40,000 to 55,000 distinct CDR3 sequences, 45% to 50% seen once, with roughly 32% in the top ten. Material for sequencing was peripheral blood or thyroid tissue (not recorded which). The receptor source for this set is a woman between 45 and 60 years old with Graves' hyperthyroidism.

CDR3 sequence: CASSRGGNTEAFF. The DNA for the CDR3 is TGTGCCAGCAGCCGGGGGGGGAACACTGAAGCTTTCTTT. V is TRBV5-4 and J is TRBJ1-1, with D tentatively TRBD1 (5 bases). The CDR3 loop spans 13 amino acids. The V gene's germline CDR1 is SGHNT and CDR2 YYREEE (reference sequence). V gave up 4 bases and J gave up 1 base, with 8 bases separating them.

This chain joins TRBV12-3 or TRBV12-4 and TRBJ1-5; 8 bases map to TRBD1. With 5 bases clipped from V and 0 bases from J, the junction kept 3 bases outside the gene matches. The CDR3 is 15 amino acids. Here the CDR3 reads CASSPGQVSNQPQHF. The CDR3 nucleotides read TGTGCCAGCAGTCCGGGACAGGTTAGCAATCAGCCCCAGCATTTT.

V usage is TRBV20-1 and J usage is TRBJ1-2; 8 nucleotides align to TRBD1. CDR3 length: 17 amino acids. Germline V gene lookup returns CDR1 DFQATT and CDR2 SNEGSKA (reference sequence). Losses at the gene ends were 4 bases for V and 3 bases for J; bases not matched to a gene: 16. As DNA, the CDR3 is TGCAGTGCTAAAAAGGGAAGGGCCGCAGGGGGCGACTATGGCTACACCTTC. The encoded protein is CSAKKGRAAGGDYGYTF.

This clonotype was observed a single time. This chain links TRBV5-1 with TRBJ2-7, with 8 bases fitting TRBD1. V lost 4 bases and J lost 6; bases outside the gene matches: 3. Germline loops: CDR1 SGHRS, CDR2 YFSETQ. The CDR3 totals 12 residues. The CDR3 DNA sequence: TGCGCCAGCAGCGTCACAGGGGGCGAGCAGTACTTC. Residues: CASSVTGGEQYF.

This chain connects TRBV10-1 to TRBJ1-5, with D possibly TRBD1 on 5 matching bases. V was cut by 5 bases and J by 7 bases, with 12 bases left in between. There are 13 residues in the CDR3. In germline, CDR1 is WNHNN, CDR2 SYGVQD (reference sequence). The CDR3 sequence is CASSPGYNQPQHF. Here the CDR3 DNA reads TGCGCCAGCAGTCCAGGGTATAACCAGCCCCAGCATTTT.

The chain joins TRBV7-3 to TRBJ2-7, with 7 bases identical to TRBD2. Trimming at V came to 6 bases and at J to 7 bases, leaving 12 bases not matched to a gene. CDR3 length: 14 residues. Germline V gene lookup returns CDR1 SGHTA and CDR2 FQGTGA. The CDR3 DNA reads TGTGCCAGCAGTCGGATGGGGGGGATTGAAGAGCAGTACTTC. Protein sequence: CASSRMGGIEEQYF.

The chain has TRBV7-8 and TRBJ1-1; D may be TRBD1 (6 bases). Trimming took 5 bases from V and 0 from J, leaving 16 bases between them. From germline, CDR1 is SGHVS and CDR2 FQNEAQ. The length of the CDR3 is 16 residues. Written as DNA, the CDR3 is TGTGCCAGCAGCCAAGATCGGGGACACCTGAACACTGAAGCTTTCTTT. Translating gives CASSQDRGHLNTEAFF.

The V call is TRBV7-3, the J call TRBJ2-5, with D perhaps matching TRBD2 (6 bases). The CDR3 spans 15 residues. Germline CDR1 reads SGHTA; CDR2 reads FQGTGA. Trimming pared 5 bases from V and 3 bases from J, leaving 16 bases between. The chain's CDR3 is CASSKIAASKETQYF. The CDR3 DNA reads as TGTGCCAGCAGCAAGATAGCGGCTAGCAAAGAGACCCAGTACTTC.

V gene TRBV10-3 combines with J gene TRBJ1-3, with 9 bases identical to TRBD1. This CDR3 region has 16 residues. The germline CDR1 and CDR2 sequences are ENHRY and SYGVKD. The J segment lost 8 bases and the V segment lost 6 bases, leaving 14 bases of the junction unmatched. The CDR3 DNA sequence: TGTGCCATCAGCTCGAAGGGACAGGGTTATGGCTACACCATATATTTT. This translates into CAISSKGQGYGYTIYF.

This clonotype was seen many times. The chain uses TRBV7-2 and TRBJ1-5; 7 bases match TRBD1. V dropped 5 bases and J dropped 2; count of bases not matched to a gene: 3. The CDR3 has 14 residues. Germline-derived CDR1 and CDR2 are SGHTA and FQGNSA. CDR3 residues: CASSQGGGNQPQHF. The DNA of the CDR3 is TGTGCCAGCAGCCAGGGGGGGGGCAATCAGCCCCAGCATTTT.

As to this clonotype: This may stem from a read error, because a much larger clone lies one nucleotide away. The chain couples TRBV10-3 to TRBJ1-1; D unresolved. With 3 bases removed from V and 4 bases from J, the gap between germline ends came to 9 bases. This CDR3 region has 13 residues. The germline V gene has CDR1 ENHRY and CDR2 SYGVKD. CDR3 protein: CAISDRSGTEAFF. The CDR3 nucleotides read TGTGCCATCAGTGACCGCAGTGGCACTGAAGCTTTCTTT.

This clonotype came up many times. This chain uses TRBV10-3 with TRBJ2-7; 9 bases align to TRBD2. CDR1 is ENHRY, CDR2 SYGVKD, per germline. With V trimmed by 6 bases and J by 0 bases, 3 bases remained unmatched. There are 14 residues in the CDR3. CDR3 bases: TGTGCCATCAGGACTAGCGGAGACTCCTACGAGCAGTACTTC. Protein: CAIRTSGDSYEQYF.

This clonotype was found many times. V and J are TRBV20-1 and TRBJ1-1; TRBD1 matches at 10 bases. The ends lost 2 bases at V and 6 bases at J; junction bases unmatched: 6. The CDR3 extends over 14 amino acids. Per germline, CDR1 DFQATT and CDR2 SNEGSKA (reference sequence). The CDR3 is CSARRQGATSEAFF. Here the CDR3 DNA reads TGCAGTGCTAGACGACAGGGGGCTACTTCTGAAGCTTTCTTT.

The chain joins TRBV29-1 to TRBJ2-7; the D is unclear. Germline CDR1 SQVTM, CDR2 ANQGSEA. With 6 bases removed from V and 3 bases from J, the gap between germline ends came to 6 bases. CDR3 length equals 10 residues. The CDR3 DNA reads as TGCAGCGTCCAAGGCTACGAGCAGTACTTC. The encoded protein is CSVQGYEQYF.

The chain has TRBV20-1 and TRBJ2-7; 9 nucleotides align to TRBD2. Per germline, CDR1 DFQATT and CDR2 SNEGSKA (reference sequence). The ends lost 3 bases at V and 2 bases at J; junction bases unmatched: 5. This CDR3 comprises 14 residues. The CDR3 DNA follows: TGCAGTGCTAGTGGACTAGCGTACGCCTACGAGCAGTACTTC. The encoded protein is CSASGLAYAYEQYF.

The chain has TRBV7-6 and TRBJ2-5; D may be TRBD1 (5 bases). CDR1 and CDR2 from the germline V gene are SGHVS and FNYEAQ. The CDR3 length is 13 residues. Trimming removed 3 bases from V and 9 bases from J, with 14 bases in between. The DNA for the CDR3 is TGTGCCAGCAGCTTGCGCAGGGCTCAGCCCCAGTACTTC. Translating it yields CASSLRRAQPQYF.

The rearrangement uses TRBV27 and TRBJ2-7; D call uncertain. Germline CDR1 and CDR2: MNHEY and SMNVEV (reference sequence). The CDR3 is 15 amino acids. V lost 6 bases to trimming and J lost 3 bases, with 18 bases between them. CDR3 in amino acids: CASSLGSARGYEQYF. DNA of the CDR3: TGTGCCAGCAGCCTGGGGTCAGCCAGAGGCTACGAGCAGTACTTC.

This clonotype has a count of ten or more. This chain joins TRBV15 and TRBJ1-1; D gene unclear. V was trimmed by 1 base and J by 5 bases, leaving 11 bases between them. Germline V gives CDR1 LNHNV, CDR2 YYDKDF (reference sequence). This CDR3 spans 14 amino acids. The CDR3 is CATSRVLKKTEAFF. The CDR3 DNA reads as TGTGCCACCAGCAGAGTGTTAAAGAAGACTGAAGCTTTCTTT. Together with reference TRBV15 and TRBJ1-1, the CDR3 gives the full variable domain: DAMVIQNPRYQVTQFGKPVTLSCSQTLNHNVMYWYQQKSSQAPKLLFHYYDKDFNNEADTPDNFQSRRPNTSFCFLDIRSPGLGDTAMYLCATSRVLKKTEAFFGQGTRLTVV.

The table lists this clonotype with a few counts. The V gene is TRBV28, the J gene TRBJ2-7; 8 nucleotides agree with TRBD1. This CDR3 contains 16 residues. The V gene end was trimmed by 2 bases and the J gene end by 1 base; junction bases not matched to a gene: 7. CDR1 is MDHEN and CDR2 is SYDVKM in the germline V gene. CDR3 region: CASSLKSGQVSYEQYF. DNA of the CDR3: TGTGCCAGCAGTTTAAAATCGGGACAGGTGTCCTACGAGCAGTACTTC.

This clonotype was counted at least ten times. The chain recombines TRBV7-2 with TRBJ1-1; D unresolved. Germline CDR1 reads SGHTA; CDR2 reads FQGNSA. This CDR3 comprises 13 residues. Deletions cut 1 base from V and 4 bases from J, with 7 bases between. CDR3 loop: CASSLVEGTEAFF. The CDR3 DNA follows: TGTGCCAGCAGCTTAGTTGAGGGCACTGAAGCTTTCTTT.